The clone carrying this T cell receptor beta chain was detected only once. Its antigen is still unknown. Other DNA sequences from this sample encode an identical CDR3 as well. The source of the sample is a study of T cells in narcolepsy. General study points: Blood of same and different patients, but not healthy controls, reportedly held recurring autoreactive clonotypes.

The method was immunoSEQ multiplex PCR; TCRdb's version includes in-frame clones alone and lacks a portion of them. Among some 30,000 clones listed, 79% were seen once. The sequencing input was memory (CD45RA-) CD4+ T cells from blood. The TCR comes from a human donor in good health.

CDR3 loop: CASSLRPSSGNTIYF. Here the CDR3 DNA reads TGTGCCAGCAGTTTAAGGCCGAGCTCTGGAAACACCATATATTTT. The chain has TRBV28 and TRBJ1-3; no reliable D call. V was shortened by 2 bases and J by 0 bases, with 8 bases between the two germline ends. Germline-derived CDR1 and CDR2 are MDHEN and SYDVKM. The CDR3 has 15 residues.